Following are 17 T cell receptor beta chains from one sample sequenced in a study of blood T cell repertoires in COVID-19. Generated by immunoSEQ multiplex PCR, the TCRdb table keeps only in-frame clones and is missing some. The sample lists fewer than 110,000 clones, about 86% occurring once. Sample: peripheral blood. The receptors derive from a human donor in a cohort sampled during active COVID-19.

CDR3: CASSQGGTGDGQPQHF. The CDR3 DNA sequence: TGTGCCAGCAGCCAAGGTGGGACAGGGGACGGTCAGCCCCAGCATTTT. V and J are TRBV3-1 (or the pseudogene TRBV3-2) and TRBJ1-5; 10 bases line up with TRBD1. Germline trimming cut 1 base from V and 6 bases from J; bases unmatched to any gene: 6. Germline CDR1 and CDR2: LGHDT and YNNKEL (reference sequence). This CDR3 comprises 16 residues.

V gene TRBV3-1 (or the pseudogene TRBV3-2) combines with J gene TRBJ2-7; TRBD1 matches at 10 bases. The CDR3 runs to 15 residues. Germline V lookup: CDR1 LGHDT, CDR2 YNNKEL (reference sequence). After removal of 2 bases from V and 4 bases from J, the junction contained 5 bases not matched to a gene. This chain's CDR3 is CASSQRRQGAYEQYF. The CDR3 DNA reads as TGTGCCAGCAGCCAAAGGAGACAGGGGGCATACGAGCAGTACTTC.

The sample holds many counts of this clone. In nucleotides, the CDR3 is TGTGCCAGCAGCGCGGGACCGCTACCGAACACTGAAGCTTTCTTT. It is translated as CASSAGPLPNTEAFF. The chain recombines TRBV27 with TRBJ1-1, with D perhaps matching TRBD1 (5 bases). Germline CDR1 reads MNHEY; CDR2 reads SMNVEV (reference sequence). The CDR3 runs to 15 residues. The V end lost 6 bases, the J end lost 1 base, and 15 bases lay between the germline ends.

This clone was counted once. The chain uses TRBV19 and TRBJ1-4; D is possibly TRBD1 (6 bases). The CDR3 length is 14 residues. CDR1 and CDR2 from the germline V gene are LNHDA and SQIVND (reference sequence). V was clipped by 10 bases and J by 7 bases, with 19 bases between them. CDR3 nucleotides: TGTGCCACCCGGCTCCAGGGGATAGGTGAAAAACTGTTTTTT. Residues: CATRLQGIGEKLFF.

This chain joins TRBV30 and TRBJ1-2; D gene ambiguous. The ends were cut back, 2 bases at V and 4 bases at J, with 14 bases in the middle. The CDR3 sequence is 14 residues long. Germline assignment: CDR1 GTSNPN and CDR2 SVGIG (reference sequence). The CDR3 region has the DNA TGTGCCTGGAGTCGTGTCCCCGGAGGCTATGGCTACACCTTC. Amino acids: CAWSRVPGGYGYTF.

The chain couples TRBV2 to TRBJ1-2, with TRBD1 matching 9 bases. There are 15 residues in the CDR3. V was clipped by 6 bases and J by 4 bases; unmatched bases: 9. The germline CDR1 and CDR2 sequences are SNHLY and FYNNEI. As DNA, the CDR3 is TGTGCCAGCAGGGTGGACAGGGGAGGTAGCTATGGCTACACCTTC. This sequence encodes CASRVDRGGSYGYTF.

The rearrangement links TRBV19 to TRBJ2-3, with TRBD2 identical over 14 bases. The V gene's germline CDR1 is LNHDA and CDR2 SQIVND (reference sequence). With 8 bases clipped from V and 4 bases from J, the junction kept 14 bases outside the gene matches. This CDR3 contains 18 residues. The CDR3, as DNA: TGTGCCAGTCACGCTCCGGGACTAGCGGGAGAAGAAGCAGATACGCAGTATTTT. It encodes CASHAPGLAGEEADTQYF.

The chain joins TRBV3-1 (or the pseudogene TRBV3-2) to TRBJ1-2; D not resolved. This CDR3 contains 15 residues. V was trimmed by 4 bases and J by 1 base, leaving 13 bases between them. CDR1 LGHDT and CDR2 YNNKEL come from the germline V gene (reference sequence). CDR3 sequence (DNA): TGTGCCAGCAGCCCCGTCAGGAGGCTTAACTATGGCTACACCTTC. Protein: CASSPVRRLNYGYTF.

The rearrangement uses TRBV7-2 and TRBJ1-1; D is uncertain. The CDR3 has 14 residues. Germline V lookup: CDR1 SGHTA, CDR2 FQGNSA. Trimming stripped 6 bases from V and 1 base from J, with 12 bases between. The CDR3 spells CASSGGWGNTEAFF. DNA of the CDR3: TGTGCCAGCAGTGGAGGGTGGGGGAACACTGAAGCTTTCTTT.

The chain combines TRBV5-6 with TRBJ1-5; D call uncertain. CDR1 is SGHDT and CDR2 is YYEEEE in the germline V gene. This CDR3 is 15 amino acids long. V lost 3 bases and J lost 0, with 10 bases in between. The CDR3 reads CASSSADYSNQPQHF. CDR3 nucleotides: TGTGCCAGCAGCTCGGCGGATTATAGCAATCAGCCCCAGCATTTT.

V gene TRBV5-4 combines with J gene TRBJ2-7, with 12 bases fitting TRBD2. V trimming: 4 bases; J trimming: 2 bases; junction bases outside the gene matches: 13. Germline V lookup: CDR1 SGHNT, CDR2 YYREEE (reference sequence). The CDR3 covers 18 residues. The CDR3 reads CASSPAPPTSGSPYEQYF. CDR3 nucleotide sequence: TGTGCCAGCAGCCCCGCCCCTCCGACTAGCGGGAGCCCCTACGAGCAGTACTTC.

The rearrangement uses TRBV11-3 and TRBJ2-2; D perhaps matches TRBD1 (7 bases). V lost 5 bases to trimming and J lost 6 bases, with 13 bases between them. Germline V gene sequence: CDR1 SGHNT, CDR2 YENEEA. The CDR3 consists of 14 residues. The CDR3 sequence: CASSLQGDSGELFF. CDR3 bases: TGTGCCAGCAGCCTCCAGGGGGACTCCGGGGAGCTGTTTTTT.

The CDR3 loop reads CASSYGLAGGSYEQYF. The CDR3 bases are TGTGCCAGCAGCTACGGACTAGCGGGAGGGTCCTACGAGCAGTACTTC. The chain couples TRBV7-6 to TRBJ2-7, with 15 bases identical to TRBD2. Germline lookup yields CDR1 SGHVS and CDR2 FNYEAQ. The CDR3 is 16 residues long. Unmatched junction bases numbered 2, after V lost 4 bases and J lost 1 base.

This chain links TRBV11-2 with TRBJ2-1; D possibly corresponds to TRBD1 (6 bases). Trimming shortened V by 5 bases and J by 0 bases, and 14 bases separated the two germline ends. Germline-derived CDR1 and CDR2 are SGHAT and FQNNGV. This CDR3 is 16 amino acids long. DNA of the CDR3: TGTGCCAGCAGCCACCCAACAGGGAGCTCCTACAATGAGCAGTTCTTC. Its protein product is CASSHPTGSSYNEQFF.

This sequence joins TRBV11-3 and TRBJ2-7, with a tentative D call TRBD2 (6 bases). The V and J ends lost 2 bases and 5 bases respectively, with 16 bases between them. The CDR3 is made up of 15 amino acids. CDR1 and CDR2 (germline): SGHNT, YENEEA. The CDR3 loop reads CASSLRLAGRHEQYF. CDR3 DNA sequence: TGTGCCAGCAGCTTAAGACTGGCGGGACGCCACGAGCAGTACTTC.

The chain joins TRBV7-6 to TRBJ2-7; no firm D call. V shed 5 bases and J shed 0 bases, with 11 bases lying between them. Germline assignment: CDR1 SGHVS and CDR2 FNYEAQ. The CDR3 runs 14 residues. DNA of the CDR3: TGTGCCAGCAGCCAAGAGGAGTTCTCCTACGAGCAGTACTTC. Translating it yields CASSQEEFSYEQYF.

CDR3 sequence (DNA): TGTGCCAGTAGGAAGTCCGGGACAGGGGGAATCGGCGGAAACACCATATATTTT. The encoded protein is CASRKSGTGGIGGNTIYF. The V and J genes are TRBV19 and TRBJ1-3; TRBD1 aligns across 11 bases. V lost 6 bases, J lost 4 bases, and 14 bases stayed unmatched. The germline CDR1 and CDR2 sequences are LNHDA and SQIVND (reference sequence). This CDR3 contains 18 residues.